These T cell receptor beta chains were read from a single sample in a study of human T cells and chemical hapten exposure. TCRdb fed the RACE reads into MiXCR, producing one record per CDR3 protein. The sample lists tens of thousands of distinct CDR3 sequences, around 9.3% occurring once. Sequenced material: whole blood, taken in connection with sensitization to the hapten diphenylcyclopropenone (DPC). These receptor sequences come from a woman aged 45-65 years with alopecia areata. Some clones in this sample may be carry-over from other donors' samples. Both conserved end residues are part of each CDR3. D genes are given only for firm matches. Clone size is shown for a subset of rows, as once, few, many or a class of expanded clone.

clone size | J gene | V gene | D gene | CDR3 DNA | CDR3 protein
many | TRBJ2-3 | TRBV29-1 | . | TGCAGCGTTGCCCGACTAGAAGATACGCAGTATTTT | CSVARLEDTQYF
. | TRBJ2-5 | TRBV20-1 | . | TGCAGTGCCCAGGGGGAGACCCAGTACTTC | CSAQGETQYF
. | TRBJ1-6 | TRBV27 | TRBD1 | TGTGCCAGCAGTACCGGGACAGATAATTCACCCCTCCACTTT | CASSTGTDNSPLHF
many | TRBJ1-2 | TRBV7-2 | . | TGTGCCAGCAGCTTAGAACAGATCTCTCTAGGCTACACCTTC | CASSLEQISLGYTF
. | TRBJ2-1 | TRBV6-1 | TRBD2 | TGTGCCAGCAGTGCCGCCCGGGGACAGATAGAAGGGACTAGCGGGAGGAATGAGCAGTTCTTC | CASSAARGQIEGTSGRNEQFF
many | TRBJ2-5 | TRBV5-1 | . | TGCGCCAGCAGCTTGGAGGGACTCTGGGGGGAGACCCAGTACTTC | CASSLEGLWGETQYF
many | TRBJ1-5 | TRBV10-3 | TRBD1 | TGTGCCAGCACTCAGGGGGCTGGCAATCAGCCCCAGCATTTT | CASTQGAGNQPQHF
. | TRBJ1-2 | TRBV4-1 | . | TGCGCCAGCAGCCGAAGCCAACCCCTCGATGGCTACACCTTC | CASSRSQPLDGYTF
many | TRBJ2-3 | TRBV6-1 | TRBD2 | TGTGCCAGCAGTGAAGCCCTCTCTAGCGGGAGAGCAGATACGCAGTATTTT | CASSEALSSGRADTQYF
few | TRBJ2-5 | TRBV20-1 | . | TGCAGTGCATGGACAGAAGAGACCCAGTACTTC | CSAWTEETQYF
few | TRBJ1-1 | TRBV20-1 | . | TGCAGTGCTAAGGAAGGAGGGAGAACTGAAGCTTTCTTT | CSAKEGGRTEAFF
many | TRBJ1-2 | TRBV12-3/TRBV12-4 | . | TGTGCCAGCAGTCCCCGGACAGAGGGAAGCTATGGCTACACCTTC | CASSPRTEGSYGYTF
many | TRBJ2-5 | TRBV6-1 | TRBD2 | TGTGCCAGCAGGAGAAGTATAGCGGGAGCAGAGACCCAGTACTTC | CASRRSIAGAETQYF
. | TRBJ1-2 | TRBV29-1 | . | TGCAGCGTTGAAATGAGACAGGAGGGAGGCTACACCTTC | CSVEMRQEGGYTF
many | TRBJ2-3 | TRBV18 | . | TGTGCCAGCTCAAGACAGGTGGGCACAGATACGCAGTATTTT | CASSRQVGTDTQYF
many | TRBJ2-3 | TRBV20-1 | TRBD2 | TGCAGTGCTAGCGTTGCGGGAGGGCCAATCACAGATACGCAGTATTTT | CSASVAGGPITDTQYF
few | TRBJ2-5 | TRBV12-3/TRBV12-4 | TRBD2 | TGTGCCAGCAGTTTTCTAGCGGGAGGGCAAGAGACCCAGTACTTC | CASSFLAGGQETQYF
many | TRBJ2-1 | TRBV5-1 | TRBD1 | TGCGCCAGCAGCTTGGTGACAGGGGGCATCATCTATGAGCAGTTCTTC | CASSLVTGGIIYEQFF
many | TRBJ2-7 | TRBV20-1 | . | TGCAGTGCTAGAGCATTTTCTGTGGCAGGGCCCCACGAGCAGTACTTC | CSARAFSVAGPHEQYF
. | TRBJ2-1 | TRBV27 | TRBD1 | TGTGCCAGCGCACGGACAGGGGCCCACTACTACAATGAGCAGTTCTTC | CASARTGAHYYNEQFF
many | TRBJ2-7 | TRBV10-3 | . | TGTGCCATCAGTGAAGTAATCTACGAGCAGTACTTC | CAISEVIYEQYF
. | TRBJ2-1 | TRBV6-5 | TRBD2 | TGTGCCAGCAGCCGACTAGCCGGGGCCAATGAGCAGTTCTTC | CASSRLAGANEQFF
many | TRBJ1-2 | TRBV19 | . | TGTGCCAGTAGTGTAAAAGGGGAGTTCGGCTACACCTTC | CASSVKGEFGYTF
. | TRBJ2-1 | TRBV6-5 | . | TGTGCCAGCAGTTACTCGGGATCCAGGGTCAATGAGCAGTTCTTC | CASSYSGSRVNEQFF
. | TRBJ2-7 | TRBV7-9 | TRBD2 | TGTGCCAGCAGCCAGTCTAGCGGGAGCTTCACTACAGGGCAGTACTTC | CASSQSSGSFTTGQYF
few | TRBJ2-7 | TRBV11-2 | TRBD2 | TGTGCCAGCGCGGGCCGACTAGCGGGAGTCGGCGAGCAGTACTTC | CASAGRLAGVGEQYF
many | TRBJ2-1 | TRBV9 | . | TGTGCCAGCAGCGACAGACGGTTTGAGGATGAGCAGTTCTTC | CASSDRRFEDEQFF
. | TRBJ2-5 | TRBV2 | . | TGTGCCAGCAGCCTCCGGGACACCGAACAAGAGACCCAGTACTTC | CASSLRDTEQETQYF
many | TRBJ1-1 | TRBV12-3/TRBV12-4 | . | TGTGCCAGCTTTCGACAGGCGTCCGACACTGAAGCTTTCTTT | CASFRQASDTEAFF
many | TRBJ2-7 | TRBV3-1 | TRBD2 | TGTGCCAGCAGCCCTTTGGCTGGCGGGAGTGTAGCCTACGAGCAGTACTTC | CASSPLAGGSVAYEQYF
. | TRBJ2-2 | TRBV11-3 | TRBD2 | TGTGCCAGCAGCCAGACTAGCGGGATAACCGGGGAGCTGTTTTTT | CASSQTSGITGELFF
many | TRBJ2-1 | TRBV2 | TRBD2 | TGTGCCAGCAGTGCATTTGGCGGGAGGGCCAATGAGCAGTTCTTC | CASSAFGGRANEQFF
. | TRBJ1-2 | TRBV11-1 | . | TGTGCCAGCAGCTTGAGAGGTGGCGGCAACTATGGCTACACCTTC | CASSLRGGGNYGYTF
many | TRBJ2-7 | TRBV7-8 | TRBD1 | TGTGCCAGCAGCATTACCACGGGACAGGGTGGAGGCACCACTGTACCGCAGTACTTC | CASSITTGQGGGTTVPQYF
. | TRBJ2-7 | TRBV20-1 | . | TGCAGTGCAAAAATTTACGGGGCGGACCCAACCGAGCAGTACTTC | CSAKIYGADPTEQYF
many | TRBJ2-1 | TRBV7-2 | TRBD2 | TGTGCCAGCAGCGCGGGGACTAGCGGGAGTGGCCTACAGTTCTTC | CASSAGTSGSGLQFF
. | TRBJ2-1 | TRBV18 | . | TGTGCCAGCTCACCACTTGTGGTGGGAGGTGGTGAGCAGTTCTTC | CASSPLVVGGGEQFF
many | TRBJ2-3 | TRBV27 | . | TGTGCCAGCAGTTCCCCGGGACCTAAGCAGTATTTT | CASSSPGPKQYF
few | TRBJ2-7 | TRBV27 | TRBD2 | TGTGCCAGCAGTTCCACCCGGCAGGCTAGCGGGTCGTACGAGCAGTACTTC | CASSSTRQASGSYEQYF
many | TRBJ2-2 | TRBV11-2 | . | TGTGCCAGCAGCCAGGGACCCTCCGACACCGGGGAGCTGTTTTTT | CASSQGPSDTGELFF
. | TRBJ1-5 | TRBV20-1 | . | TGCAGTGCGTCACACCAGAAACCCGGCCAGCCCCAGCATTTT | CSASHQKPGQPQHF
few | TRBJ1-3 | TRBV20-1 | TRBD1 | TGCAGTGCTAGTTCGGCAGGGGGCCTACTATCTGGAAACACCATATATTTT | CSASSAGGLLSGNTIYF
many | TRBJ1-2 | TRBV9 | . | TGTGCCAGCAGCACCAGAGATGGCTACACCTTC | CASSTRDGYTF
. | TRBJ2-7 | TRBV5-4 | . | TGTGCCAGCAGCTTTAGACAGAACTACGAGCAGTACTTC | CASSFRQNYEQYF
. | TRBJ1-1 | TRBV7-2 | . | TGTGCCAGCAGCTTTTGGGGGCTCACTGAAGCTTTCTTT | CASSFWGLTEAFF
many | TRBJ1-5 | TRBV19 | TRBD1 | TGTGCCAGTAGTAAACAGGGGCCGCCCCAGCATTTT | CASSKQGPPQHF
few | TRBJ1-5 | TRBV6-2/TRBV6-3 | . | TGTGCCAGCAAAGAGACGGCTAGCAATCAGCCCCAGCATTTT | CASKETASNQPQHF
. | TRBJ1-2 | TRBV12-3/TRBV12-4 | . | TGTGCCAGCAGCCCGATACCCGACAGGCGACATACCGGAGACTATGGCTACACCTTC | CASSPIPDRRHTGDYGYTF
. | TRBJ2-3 | TRBV6-2/TRBV6-3 | . | TGTGCCAGCAGCCCTTCTTGGACCCGAGATACGCAGTATTTT | CASSPSWTRDTQYF
few | TRBJ1-4 | TRBV28 | TRBD1 | TGTGCCAGCAACTCAGACAGGGCTGAAAAACTGTTTTTT | CASNSDRAEKLFF
few | TRBJ2-3 | TRBV9 | TRBD2 | TGTGCCAGCAGCGTGACTAGCGGGACAGATACGCAGTATTTT | CASSVTSGTDTQYF
. | TRBJ2-1 | TRBV2 | . | TGTGCCAGCACCAGAAGCACTAATATCGATGAGCAGTTCTTC | CASTRSTNIDEQFF
few | TRBJ2-3 | TRBV7-2 | . | TGTGCCAGCAGCATATCCGCGGGTACGCAGTATTTT | CASSISAGTQYF
. | TRBJ2-3 | TRBV7-6 | TRBD2 | TGTGCCAGCAGGGCCCTTGGCGGGAGAAGCACAGATACGCAGTATTTT | CASRALGGRSTDTQYF
few | TRBJ2-7 | TRBV4-1 | . | TGCGCCAGCAGCCCCGGACAGTTTAGCTCCTACGAGCAGTACTTC | CASSPGQFSSYEQYF